This TCR beta chain was sequenced in a study of lymphopenia after photon versus proton radiotherapy. The study's findings and limits: Post-nadir TCR diversity decline inversely tracked overall survival among those who died. Oligoclonal CD8+ Temra expansion after nadir drove photon patients' diversity drop. Proton therapy kept repertoires fairly stable, unlike photons, which gained effector/memory cells.

Remarks on this clone: Antigen unknown.

Profiled with immunoSEQ multiplex PCR; TCRdb holds only in-frame clones, not every one. Here the sample spans 28,000 or so clones, more than 70% being singletons. Germline assignment: CDR1 SEHNR and CDR2 FQNEAQ (reference sequence). Trimming cost V 7 bases and J 0 bases, with 16 bases left between them. There are 16 residues in the CDR3. The starting material was peripheral blood, obtained from a patient treated with photon-based radiotherapy. V usage is TRBV7-9 and J usage is TRBJ1-3; D gene uncertain. This receptor was obtained from a man between 25 and 39 years old with gastric cancer. DNA of the CDR3: TGTGCCAGCACTCCCCCCAGTAGAACCTCTGGAAACACCATATATTTT. Amino acid sequence: CASTPPSRTSGNTIYF.